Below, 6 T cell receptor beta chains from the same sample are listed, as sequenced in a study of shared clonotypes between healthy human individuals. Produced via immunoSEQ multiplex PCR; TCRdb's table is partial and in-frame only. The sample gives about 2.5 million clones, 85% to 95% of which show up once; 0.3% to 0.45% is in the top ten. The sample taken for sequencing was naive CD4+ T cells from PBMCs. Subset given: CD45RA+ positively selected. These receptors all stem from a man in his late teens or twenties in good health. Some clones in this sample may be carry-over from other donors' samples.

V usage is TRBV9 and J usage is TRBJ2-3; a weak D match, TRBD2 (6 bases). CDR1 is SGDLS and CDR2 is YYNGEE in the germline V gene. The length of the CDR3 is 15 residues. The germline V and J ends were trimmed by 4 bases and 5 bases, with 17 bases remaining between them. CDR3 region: CASSPRDWGGDTQYF. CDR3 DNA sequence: TGTGCCAGCAGCCCCCGGGACTGGGGCGGAGATACGCAGTATTTT.

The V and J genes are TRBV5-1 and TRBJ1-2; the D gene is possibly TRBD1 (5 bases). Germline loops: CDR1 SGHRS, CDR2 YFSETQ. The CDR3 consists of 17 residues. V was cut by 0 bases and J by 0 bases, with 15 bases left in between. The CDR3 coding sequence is TGCGCCAGCAGCTTGGATACTGACAGCTACACTAACTATGGCTACACCTTC. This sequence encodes CASSLDTDSYTNYGYTF.

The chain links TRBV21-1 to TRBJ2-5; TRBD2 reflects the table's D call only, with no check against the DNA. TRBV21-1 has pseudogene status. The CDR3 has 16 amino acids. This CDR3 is CASSKVGGRTQETQYF. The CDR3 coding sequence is TGTGCCAGCAGCAAAGTTGGTGGGAGGACTCAAGAGACCCAGTACTTC.

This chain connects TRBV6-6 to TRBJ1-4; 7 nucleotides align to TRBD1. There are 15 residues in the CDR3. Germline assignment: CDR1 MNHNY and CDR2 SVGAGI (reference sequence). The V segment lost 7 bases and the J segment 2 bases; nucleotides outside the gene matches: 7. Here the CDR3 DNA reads TGTGCCAGCAAAGACAGGGTAGTTACTAATGAAAAACTGTTTTTT. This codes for CASKDRVVTNEKLFF.

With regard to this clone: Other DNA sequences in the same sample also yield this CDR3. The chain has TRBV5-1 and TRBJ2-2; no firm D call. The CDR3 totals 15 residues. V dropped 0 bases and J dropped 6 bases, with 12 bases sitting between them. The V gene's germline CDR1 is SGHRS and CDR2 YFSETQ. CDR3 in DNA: TGCGCCAGCAGCTTGGTGGCAGGCGCTTCCGGGGAGCTGTTTTTT. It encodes CASSLVAGASGELFF.

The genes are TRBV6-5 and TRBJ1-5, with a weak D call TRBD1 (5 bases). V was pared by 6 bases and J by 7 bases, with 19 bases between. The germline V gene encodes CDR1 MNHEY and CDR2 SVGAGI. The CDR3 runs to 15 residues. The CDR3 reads CASSPRGLPWQPQHF. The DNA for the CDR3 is TGTGCCAGCAGCCCGAGGGGCCTCCCCTGGCAGCCCCAGCATTTT.